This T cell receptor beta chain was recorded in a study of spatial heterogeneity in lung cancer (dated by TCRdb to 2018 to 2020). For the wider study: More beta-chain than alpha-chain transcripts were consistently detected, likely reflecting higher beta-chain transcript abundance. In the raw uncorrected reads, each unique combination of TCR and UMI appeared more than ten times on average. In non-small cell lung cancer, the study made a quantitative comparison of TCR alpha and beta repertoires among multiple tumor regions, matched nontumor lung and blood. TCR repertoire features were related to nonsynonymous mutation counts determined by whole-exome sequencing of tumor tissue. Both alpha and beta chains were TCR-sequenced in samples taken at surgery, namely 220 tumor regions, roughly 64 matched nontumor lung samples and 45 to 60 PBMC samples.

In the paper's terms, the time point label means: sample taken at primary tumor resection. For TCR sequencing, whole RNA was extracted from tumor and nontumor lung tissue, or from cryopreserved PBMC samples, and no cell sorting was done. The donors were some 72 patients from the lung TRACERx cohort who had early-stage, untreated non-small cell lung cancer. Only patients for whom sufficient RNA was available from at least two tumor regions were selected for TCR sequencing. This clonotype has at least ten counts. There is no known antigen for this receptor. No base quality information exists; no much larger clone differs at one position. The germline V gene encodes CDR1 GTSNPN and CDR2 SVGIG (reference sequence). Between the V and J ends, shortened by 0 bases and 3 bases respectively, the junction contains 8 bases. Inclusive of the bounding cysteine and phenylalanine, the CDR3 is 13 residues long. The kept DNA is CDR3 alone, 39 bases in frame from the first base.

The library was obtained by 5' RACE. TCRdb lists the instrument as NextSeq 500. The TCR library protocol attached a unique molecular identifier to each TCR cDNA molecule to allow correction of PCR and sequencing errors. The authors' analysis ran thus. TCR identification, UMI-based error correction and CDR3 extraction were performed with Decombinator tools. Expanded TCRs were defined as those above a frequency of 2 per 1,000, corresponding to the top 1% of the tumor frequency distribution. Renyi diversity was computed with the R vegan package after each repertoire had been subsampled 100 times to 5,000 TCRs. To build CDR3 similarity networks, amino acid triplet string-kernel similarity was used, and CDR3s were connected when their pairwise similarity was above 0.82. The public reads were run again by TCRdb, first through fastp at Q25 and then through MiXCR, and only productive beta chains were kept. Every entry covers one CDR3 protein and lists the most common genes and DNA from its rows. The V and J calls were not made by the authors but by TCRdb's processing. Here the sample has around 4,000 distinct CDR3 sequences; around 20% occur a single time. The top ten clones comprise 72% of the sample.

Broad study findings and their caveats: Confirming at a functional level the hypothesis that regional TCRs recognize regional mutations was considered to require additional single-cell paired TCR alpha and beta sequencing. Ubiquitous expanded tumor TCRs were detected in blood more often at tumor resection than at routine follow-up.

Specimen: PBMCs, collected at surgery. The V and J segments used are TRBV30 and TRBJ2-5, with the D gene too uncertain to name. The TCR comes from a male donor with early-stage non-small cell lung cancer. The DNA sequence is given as TGTGCCTGGAGTGTACGGCATGAAGAGACCCAGTACTTC. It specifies CAWSVRHEETQYF.